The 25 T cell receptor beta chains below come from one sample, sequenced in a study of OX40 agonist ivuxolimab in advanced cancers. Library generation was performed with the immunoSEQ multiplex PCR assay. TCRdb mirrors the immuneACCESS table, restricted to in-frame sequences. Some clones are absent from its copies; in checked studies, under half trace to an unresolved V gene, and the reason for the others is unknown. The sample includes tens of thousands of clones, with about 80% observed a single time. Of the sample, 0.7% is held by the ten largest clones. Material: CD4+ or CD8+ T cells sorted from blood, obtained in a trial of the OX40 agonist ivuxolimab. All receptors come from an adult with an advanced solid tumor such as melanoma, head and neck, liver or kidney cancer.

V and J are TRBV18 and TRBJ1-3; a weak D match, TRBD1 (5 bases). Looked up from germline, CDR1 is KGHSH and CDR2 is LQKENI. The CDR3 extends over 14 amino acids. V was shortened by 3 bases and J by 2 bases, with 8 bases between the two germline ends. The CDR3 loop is CASSPGTAGNTIYF. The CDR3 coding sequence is TGTGCCAGCTCACCCGGGACCGCTGGAAACACCATATATTTT.

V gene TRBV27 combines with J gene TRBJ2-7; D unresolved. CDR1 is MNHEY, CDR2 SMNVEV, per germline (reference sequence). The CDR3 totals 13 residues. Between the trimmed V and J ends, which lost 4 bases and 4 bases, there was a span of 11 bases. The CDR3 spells CASSYRGVYEQYF. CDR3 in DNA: TGTGCCAGCAGTTATCGCGGAGTATACGAGCAGTACTTC.

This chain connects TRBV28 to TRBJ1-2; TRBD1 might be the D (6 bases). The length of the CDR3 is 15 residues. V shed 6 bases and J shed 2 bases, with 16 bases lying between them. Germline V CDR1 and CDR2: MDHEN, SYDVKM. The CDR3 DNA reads TGTGCCAGCAGCCTCCCGGGGGGGCTAAACTATGGCTACACCTTC. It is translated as CASSLPGGLNYGYTF.

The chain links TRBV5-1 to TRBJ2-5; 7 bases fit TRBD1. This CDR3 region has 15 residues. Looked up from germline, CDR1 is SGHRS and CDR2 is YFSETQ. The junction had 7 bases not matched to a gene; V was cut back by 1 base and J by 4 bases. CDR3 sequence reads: CASSLQRTGGETQYF. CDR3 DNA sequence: TGCGCCAGCAGCTTGCAACGGACAGGCGGAGAGACCCAGTACTTC. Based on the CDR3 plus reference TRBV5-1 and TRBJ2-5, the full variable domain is KAGVTQTPRYLIKTRGQQVTLSCSPISGHRSVSWYQQTPGQGLQFLFEYFSETQRNKGNFPGRFSGRQFSNSRSEMNVSTLELGDSALYLCASSLQRTGGETQYFGPGTRLLVL.

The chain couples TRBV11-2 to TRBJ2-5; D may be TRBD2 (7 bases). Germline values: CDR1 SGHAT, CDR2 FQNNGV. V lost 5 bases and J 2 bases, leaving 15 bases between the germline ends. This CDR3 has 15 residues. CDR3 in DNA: TGTGCCAGCAGCAGTTTAGGGGGGGGGCAAGAGACCCAGTACTTC. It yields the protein CASSSLGGGQETQYF.

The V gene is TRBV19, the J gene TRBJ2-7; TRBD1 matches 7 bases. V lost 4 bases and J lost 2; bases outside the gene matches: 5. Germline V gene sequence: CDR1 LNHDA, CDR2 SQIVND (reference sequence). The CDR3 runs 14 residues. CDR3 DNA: TGTGCCAGTAGTAGCGGACAGGATCCCTACGAGCAGTACTTC. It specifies CASSSGQDPYEQYF.

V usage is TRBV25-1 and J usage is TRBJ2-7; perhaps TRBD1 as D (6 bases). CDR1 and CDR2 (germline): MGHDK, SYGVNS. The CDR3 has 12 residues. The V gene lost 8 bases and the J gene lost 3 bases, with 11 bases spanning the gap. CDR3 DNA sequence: TGTGCCAGCGGGACATCAGACTACGAGCAGTACTTC. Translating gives CASGTSDYEQYF.

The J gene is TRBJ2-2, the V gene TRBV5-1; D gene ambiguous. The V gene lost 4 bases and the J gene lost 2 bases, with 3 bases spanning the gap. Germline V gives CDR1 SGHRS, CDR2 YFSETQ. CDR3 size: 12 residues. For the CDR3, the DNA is TGCGCCAGCAGCCCTAACACCGGGGAGCTGTTTTTT. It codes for CASSPNTGELFF.

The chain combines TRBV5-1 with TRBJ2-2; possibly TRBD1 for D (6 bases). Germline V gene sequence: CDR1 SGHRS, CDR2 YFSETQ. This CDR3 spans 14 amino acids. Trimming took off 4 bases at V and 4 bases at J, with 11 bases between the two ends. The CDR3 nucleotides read TGCGCCAGCAGCACGCAGGGGACCACCGGGGAGCTGTTTTTT. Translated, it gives CASSTQGTTGELFF.

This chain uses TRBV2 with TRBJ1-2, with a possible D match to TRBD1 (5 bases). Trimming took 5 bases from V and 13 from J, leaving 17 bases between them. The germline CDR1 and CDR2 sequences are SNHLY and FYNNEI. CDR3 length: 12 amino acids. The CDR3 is CASSMGLFGSTF. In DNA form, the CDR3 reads TGTGCCAGCAGTATGGGACTGTTCGGGTCCACCTTC.

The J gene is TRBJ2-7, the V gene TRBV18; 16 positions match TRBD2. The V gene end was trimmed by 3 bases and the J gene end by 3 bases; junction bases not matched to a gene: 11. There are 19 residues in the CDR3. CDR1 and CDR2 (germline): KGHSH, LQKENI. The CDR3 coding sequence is TGTGCCAGCTCACCCCCGGGACTAGCGGGAGGGACCCTGGGCTACGAGCAGTACTTC. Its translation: CASSPPGLAGGTLGYEQYF.

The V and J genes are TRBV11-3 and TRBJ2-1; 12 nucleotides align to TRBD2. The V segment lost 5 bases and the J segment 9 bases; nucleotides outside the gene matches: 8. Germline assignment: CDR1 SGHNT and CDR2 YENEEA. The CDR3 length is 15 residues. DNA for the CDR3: TGTGCCAGCAGCATACTAGCGGGGGGCGTGGGTGAGCAGTTCTTC. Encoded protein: CASSILAGGVGEQFF.

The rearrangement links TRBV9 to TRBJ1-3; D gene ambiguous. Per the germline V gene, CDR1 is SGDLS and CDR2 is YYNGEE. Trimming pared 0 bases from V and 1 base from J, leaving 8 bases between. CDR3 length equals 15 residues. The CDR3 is CASSVDTRSGNTIYF. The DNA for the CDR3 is TGTGCCAGCAGCGTAGACACCCGATCTGGAAACACCATATATTTT.

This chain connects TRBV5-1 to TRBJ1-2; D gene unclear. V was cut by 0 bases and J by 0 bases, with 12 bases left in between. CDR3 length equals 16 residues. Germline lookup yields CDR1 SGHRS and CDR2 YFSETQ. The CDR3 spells CASSLGAGLTNYGYTF. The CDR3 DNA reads TGCGCCAGCAGCTTGGGTGCGGGGTTAACTAACTATGGCTACACCTTC.

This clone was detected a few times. CDR3 bases: TGTGCCATTAGCGACGGAGGGAACACCGGGGAGCTGTTTTTT. Its translation is CAISDGGNTGELFF. This chain links TRBV19 with TRBJ2-2; tentatively, D is TRBD2 (5 bases). The CDR3 loop spans 14 amino acids. V shed 10 bases and J shed 1 base, with 13 bases lying between them. Germline V gene sequence: CDR1 LNHDA, CDR2 SQIVND (reference sequence).

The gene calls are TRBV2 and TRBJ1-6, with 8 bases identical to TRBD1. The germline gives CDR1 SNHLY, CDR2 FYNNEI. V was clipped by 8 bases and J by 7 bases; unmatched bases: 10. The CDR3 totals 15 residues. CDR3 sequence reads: CASAKGDRPNSPLHF. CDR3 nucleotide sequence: TGTGCCAGCGCTAAAGGGGACAGGCCGAATTCACCCCTCCACTTT.

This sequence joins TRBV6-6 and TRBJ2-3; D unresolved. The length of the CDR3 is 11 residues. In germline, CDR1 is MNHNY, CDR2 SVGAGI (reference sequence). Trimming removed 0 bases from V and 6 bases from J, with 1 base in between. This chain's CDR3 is CASSYSDTQYF. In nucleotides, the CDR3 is TGTGCCAGCAGTTACTCTGATACGCAGTATTTT.

DNA for the CDR3: TGTGCCAGCCCCCCCGAATCCCCGCCCTACAATGAGCAGTTCTTC. Protein product: CASPPESPPYNEQFF. This chain connects TRBV6-5 to TRBJ2-1; D unclear. Germline V lookup: CDR1 MNHEY, CDR2 SVGAGI. V lost 8 bases and J lost 2, with 16 bases in between. The CDR3 runs 15 residues.

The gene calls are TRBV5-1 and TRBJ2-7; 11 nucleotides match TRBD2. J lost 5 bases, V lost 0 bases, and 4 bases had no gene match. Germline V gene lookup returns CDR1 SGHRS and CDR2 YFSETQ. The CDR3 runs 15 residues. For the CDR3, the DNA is TGCGCCAGCAGCTTGGTTCTAGCGGGGGGCGACGAGCAGTACTTC. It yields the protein CASSLVLAGGDEQYF.

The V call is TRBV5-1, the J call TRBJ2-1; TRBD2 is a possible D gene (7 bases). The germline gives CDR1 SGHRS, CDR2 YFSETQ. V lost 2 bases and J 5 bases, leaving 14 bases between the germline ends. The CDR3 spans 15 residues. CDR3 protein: CASSFGGGPHNEQFF. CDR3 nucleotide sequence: TGCGCCAGCAGCTTCGGCGGGGGCCCCCACAATGAGCAGTTCTTC. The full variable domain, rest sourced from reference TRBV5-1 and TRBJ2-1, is KAGVTQTPRYLIKTRGQQVTLSCSPISGHRSVSWYQQTPGQGLQFLFEYFSETQRNKGNFPGRFSGRQFSNSRSEMNVSTLELGDSALYLCASSFGGGPHNEQFFGPGTRLTVL.

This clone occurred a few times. CDR3 in DNA: TGTGCCAGCAGTCGCGAACCTCGGACAGCCGCTGGCTACACCTTC. As protein: CASSREPRTAAGYTF. The rearrangement links TRBV27 to TRBJ1-2, with D perhaps TRBD1 (6 bases). Per the germline V gene, CDR1 is MNHEY and CDR2 is SMNVEV (reference sequence). This CDR3 has 15 amino acids. V lost 5 bases and J lost 7, with 20 bases in between.

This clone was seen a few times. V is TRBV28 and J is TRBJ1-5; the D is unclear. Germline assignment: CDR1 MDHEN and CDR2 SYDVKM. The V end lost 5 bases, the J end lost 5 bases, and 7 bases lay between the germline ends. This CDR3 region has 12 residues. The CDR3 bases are TGTGCCAGCAGTGCAACGGATCAGCCCCAGCATTTT. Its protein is CASSATDQPQHF.

The CDR3 loop reads CASIWGGGTGELFF. The CDR3 DNA reads as TGTGCCAGCATCTGGGGGGGAGGCACCGGGGAGCTGTTTTTT. V gene TRBV28 combines with J gene TRBJ2-2; 7 bases are a match to TRBD2. Germline values: CDR1 MDHEN, CDR2 SYDVKM. J was trimmed by 4 bases and V by 7 bases; bases with no gene match: 6. The CDR3 is made up of 14 amino acids.

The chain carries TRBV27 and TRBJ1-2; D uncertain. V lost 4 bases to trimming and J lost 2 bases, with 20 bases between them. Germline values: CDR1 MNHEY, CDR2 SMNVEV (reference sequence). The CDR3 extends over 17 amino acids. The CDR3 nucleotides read TGTGCCAGCAGTTCATCCACAGTCCTGACCCCGAACTATGGCTACACCTTC. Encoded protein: CASSSSTVLTPNYGYTF.

The CDR3 loop is CASSRGGQAQYF. The CDR3 DNA is TGTGCCAGCAGCCGCGGGGGGCAGGCCCAGTACTTC. This sequence joins TRBV7-6 and TRBJ2-5, with TRBD2 matching 8 bases. V dropped 5 bases and J dropped 9; count of bases not matched to a gene: 5. The CDR3 extends over 12 amino acids. Germline V gives CDR1 SGHVS, CDR2 FNYEAQ.